The 30 T cell receptor beta chains in this list originate from one sample, sequenced in a study of T cell changes during pregnancy in multiple sclerosis. Profiling relied on immunoSEQ multiplex PCR, and the TCRdb table lists in-frame clones only, not all of them. The table includes 18,000 or so clones, roughly 91% detected once. Sample: CD4+ T cells from peripheral blood mononuclear cells, taken in the first trimester of pregnancy. The receptors come from a female donor in good health, enrolled as a control in a pregnancy study.

The gene calls are TRBV25-1 and TRBJ1-1; tentative D call: TRBD1 (5 bases). The germline gives CDR1 MGHDK, CDR2 SYGVNS. Trimming removed 6 bases from V and 4 bases from J, with 15 bases in between. The CDR3 is made up of 14 amino acids. The CDR3 protein is CASSLGGSATEAFF. CDR3 DNA: TGTGCCAGCAGCCTCGGGGGGTCGGCCACTGAAGCTTTCTTT.

This clone was observed a handful of times. The chain is built from TRBV19 and TRBJ2-6; unclear D gene. This CDR3 is built from 15 residues. Germline V gene lookup returns CDR1 LNHDA and CDR2 SQIVND (reference sequence). Trimming removed 3 bases from V and 0 bases from J, with 6 bases in between. The CDR3 region has the DNA TGTGCCAGTAGTATCAGAAGCTCTGGGGCCAACGTCCTGACTTTC. It is translated as CASSIRSSGANVLTF. The full variable domain, its missing parts supplied by reference TRBV19 and TRBJ2-6, is DGGITQSPKYLFRKEGQNVTLSCEQNLNHDAMYWYRQDPGQGLRLIYYSQIVNDFQKGDIAEGYSVSREKKESFPLTVTSAQKNPTAFYLCASSIRSSGANVLTFGAGSRLTVL.

In nucleotides, the CDR3 is TGTGCCAGCTCTACTCGGGACAGGTCTTCCTACGAGCAGTACTTC. Translated: CASSTRDRSSYEQYF. The chain uses TRBV27 and TRBJ2-7; 8 bases line up with TRBD1. This CDR3 has 15 residues. V lost 8 bases and J lost 1; bases outside the gene matches: 10. CDR1 is MNHEY, CDR2 SMNVEV, per germline (reference sequence).

The chain has TRBV29-1 and TRBJ2-5; possibly TRBD1 for D (6 bases). The CDR3 has 12 residues. Trimming shortened V by 8 bases and J by 5 bases, and 15 bases separated the two germline ends. In germline, CDR1 is SQVTM, CDR2 ANQGSEA. The CDR3 DNA follows: TGCAGCCTCATAGGGGGTGGGGAGACCCAGTACTTC. Protein: CSLIGGGETQYF.

This chain links TRBV7-2 with TRBJ2-7; 12 bases are a match to TRBD2. This CDR3 spans 15 amino acids. Germline CDR1 and CDR2: SGHTA and FQGNSA. The V segment lost 5 bases and the J segment 2 bases; nucleotides outside the gene matches: 4. CDR3 sequence (DNA): TGTGCCAGCAGCATAACTAGCGGGGGGACCTACGAGCAGTACTTC. Translated, it gives CASSITSGGTYEQYF.

This clone was detected once. V and J are TRBV27 and TRBJ2-7; D is perhaps TRBD1 (6 bases). The CDR3 consists of 13 residues. Between the trimmed V and J ends, which lost 2 bases and 5 bases, there was a span of 10 bases. From germline, CDR1 is MNHEY and CDR2 SMNVEV (reference sequence). The CDR3 sequence is CASSLTGRNEQYF. CDR3 DNA: TGTGCCAGCAGTTTAACAGGGCGGAACGAGCAGTACTTC.

This clone was picked up one time. The genes are TRBV4-2 and TRBJ2-5; 10 bases are a match to TRBD2. J was trimmed by 2 bases and V by 0 bases; bases with no gene match: 9. This CDR3 has 18 residues. Germline assignment: CDR1 LGHNA and CDR2 YNFKEQ. The CDR3 DNA is TGTGCCAGCAGCCAAGATACCCCTAGCGGGAGTAGACAAGAGACCCAGTACTTC. Its translation: CASSQDTPSGSRQETQYF.

The chain couples TRBV7-9 to TRBJ1-3; a possible D gene is TRBD1 (6 bases). CDR1 SEHNR and CDR2 FQNEAQ come from the germline V gene (reference sequence). Trimming cost V 4 bases and J 2 bases, with 21 bases left between them. CDR3 length equals 18 residues. The CDR3 sequence: CASSSEPGHPFTGNTIYF. CDR3 bases: TGTGCCAGCAGCTCAGAACCGGGACATCCTTTTACTGGAAACACCATATATTTT.

V gene TRBV6-5 combines with J gene TRBJ1-2; D perhaps matches TRBD1 (6 bases). Trimming cost V 0 bases and J 8 bases, with 10 bases left between them. This CDR3 is 13 amino acids long. Germline lookup yields CDR1 MNHEY and CDR2 SVGAGI. Here the CDR3 reads CASSYSTGAGYTF. In nucleotides, the CDR3 is TGTGCCAGCAGTTACTCGACAGGTGCAGGCTACACCTTC.

The chain joins TRBV9 to TRBJ1-3; D ambiguous. The CDR3 covers 16 residues. Trimming stripped 0 bases from V and 0 bases from J, with 10 bases between. The germline V gene has CDR1 SGDLS and CDR2 YYNGEE. The CDR3 DNA is TGTGCCAGCAGCGTAGACCTCACTCCCTCTGGAAACACCATATATTTT. It translates to CASSVDLTPSGNTIYF.

This rearrangement joins TRBV7-8 to TRBJ2-2; D ambiguous. Trimming left V 5 bases short and J 2 bases short, with 12 bases between. Per the germline V gene, CDR1 is SGHVS and CDR2 is FQNEAQ. CDR3 length: 15 amino acids. In nucleotides, the CDR3 is TGTGCCAGCAGCGTTCGACTGATTAACACCGGGGAGCTGTTTTTT. Translating it yields CASSVRLINTGELFF.

This clone was detected only a few times. The rearrangement uses TRBV29-1 and TRBJ1-3; D gene ambiguous. The CDR3 covers 15 residues. CDR1 SQVTM and CDR2 ANQGSEA come from the germline V gene. V gave up 1 base and J gave up 0 bases, with 10 bases separating them. The CDR3 bases are TGCAGCGTTGAAGGTACAGCGGACTCTGGAAACACCATATATTTT. Translating it yields CSVEGTADSGNTIYF.

Only one count was recorded for this clone. The V call is TRBV7-2, the J call TRBJ1-2, with a tentative D call TRBD1 (5 bases). The germline V gene encodes CDR1 SGHTA and CDR2 FQGNSA. Trimming took 7 bases from V and 4 from J, leaving 13 bases between them. The CDR3 is 13 amino acids. For the CDR3, the DNA is TGTGCCAGCAACAGCCAGGGTGGCTATGGCTACACCTTC. Its translation: CASNSQGGYGYTF. Variable domain in full (rest from reference TRBV7-2 and TRBJ1-2): GAGVSQSPSNKVTEKGKDVELRCDPISGHTALYWYRQSLGQGLEFLIYFQGNSAPDKSGLPSDRFSAERTGGSVSTLTIQRTQQEDSAVYLCASNSQGGYGYTFGSGTRLTVV.

The rearrangement links TRBV6-1 to TRBJ1-4; TRBD1 might be the D (5 bases). The V end was cut by 1 base, the J end by 1 base, with 10 bases between. Germline V gene lookup returns CDR1 MNHNS and CDR2 SASEGT. The CDR3 has 16 residues. This chain's CDR3 is CASSEDYGGTNEKLFF. CDR3 nucleotides: TGTGCCAGCAGTGAAGATTACGGGGGAACTAATGAAAAACTGTTTTTT.

The J gene is TRBJ2-7, the V gene TRBV5-1; 7 bases are shared with TRBD1. Germline V lookup: CDR1 SGHRS, CDR2 YFSETQ. The length of the CDR3 is 14 residues. V lost 4 bases and J lost 1; bases outside the gene matches: 5. Written as DNA, the CDR3 is TGCGCCAGCAGCCCCGGGGACAGATCCTACGAGCAGTACTTC. Its translation: CASSPGDRSYEQYF.

The rearrangement uses TRBV6-5 and TRBJ2-5; 9 nucleotides agree with TRBD1. This CDR3 is built from 15 residues. Germline loops: CDR1 MNHEY, CDR2 SVGAGI. With 6 bases clipped from V and 5 bases from J, the junction kept 10 bases outside the gene matches. The CDR3 DNA is TGTGCCAGCAGAGAACAGGGGGCTATGGGGGAGACCCAGTACTTC. As protein: CASREQGAMGETQYF.

The J gene is TRBJ1-5, the V gene TRBV18; 7 positions match TRBD1. V shed 5 bases, J shed 4 bases, and the junction held 5 bases outside the gene matches. Germline V gene sequence: CDR1 KGHSH, CDR2 LQKENI. The CDR3 runs 14 residues. As DNA, the CDR3 is TGTGCCAGCTCATCACAGGGGAATAATCAGCCCCAGCATTTT. It yields the protein CASSSQGNNQPQHF.

The rearrangement joins TRBV7-9 to TRBJ2-7; maybe TRBD2 (5 bases). The CDR3 spans 12 residues. Germline V gene data show CDR1 as SEHNR and CDR2 as FQNEAQ (reference sequence). V lost 0 bases, J lost 13 bases, and 13 bases lay in between. As DNA, the CDR3 is TGTGCCAGCAGCTTAGCGGAGCGGCCCCCTTACTTC. This translates into CASSLAERPPYF.

V gene TRBV9 combines with J gene TRBJ1-2; the D gene is possibly TRBD1 (6 bases). The germline CDR1 and CDR2 sequences are SGDLS and YYNGEE. The CDR3 is 13 amino acids. Deletions cut 4 bases from V and 10 bases from J, with 17 bases between. CDR3 region: CASSLTGYLTYTF. CDR3 nucleotides: TGTGCCAGCAGCCTAACAGGGTATCTTACCTACACCTTC.

The chain uses TRBV4-1 and TRBJ2-7; TRBD1 aligns across 10 bases. CDR3 size: 18 residues. Germline V gives CDR1 MGHRA, CDR2 YSYEKL. The trim removed 5 bases at V and 9 bases at J, leaving 22 bases unmatched. The DNA for the CDR3 is TGCGCCAGCAGCGACGTTGACAGGGGGCTAGGTGGAGGACCTGGGCAGTACTTC. Protein product: CASSDVDRGLGGGPGQYF.

The chain uses TRBV6-4 and TRBJ1-6; 11 positions agree with TRBD1. The CDR3 length is 14 residues. Per the germline V gene, CDR1 is MRHNA and CDR2 is SNTAGT. Unmatched junction bases numbered 2, after V lost 4 bases and J lost 9 bases. DNA for the CDR3: TGTGCCAGCAGTGCCGGGACAGGGGGTTCACCCCTCCACTTT. This encodes CASSAGTGGSPLHF.

V is TRBV6-4 and J is TRBJ2-3; no definite D call. Trimming removed 4 bases from V and 2 bases from J, with 7 bases in between. Germline-derived CDR1 and CDR2 are MRHNA and SNTAGT. This CDR3 is 13 amino acids long. The CDR3 reads CASSAQDTDTQYF. CDR3 coding DNA: TGTGCCAGCAGTGCCCAGGACACAGATACGCAGTATTTT.

This chain links TRBV19 with TRBJ1-1; the D is unclear. CDR3 length: 15 residues. V lost 1 base to trimming and J lost 1 base, with 10 bases between them. CDR1 and CDR2 (germline): LNHDA, SQIVND (reference sequence). Written as DNA, the CDR3 is TGTGCCAGTAGTATAGTCCCGGGTTCGAACACTGAAGCTTTCTTT. The encoded protein is CASSIVPGSNTEAFF.

The CDR3 loop reads CASSDPRGARGGAANEQFF. The CDR3 DNA sequence: TGTGCCAGCAGTGACCCGAGGGGGGCTCGCGGGGGGGCTGCGAATGAGCAGTTCTTC. This rearrangement joins TRBV6-4 to TRBJ2-1, with TRBD2 identical over 9 bases. This CDR3 comprises 19 residues. Germline V CDR1 and CDR2: MRHNA, SNTAGT. Germline trimming cut 2 bases from V and 7 bases from J; bases unmatched to any gene: 18.

The chain employs TRBV5-1 and TRBJ1-1; D uncertain. The germline CDR1 and CDR2 sequences are SGHRS and YFSETQ. V lost 2 bases to trimming and J lost 1 base, with 6 bases between them. The CDR3 extends over 13 amino acids. CDR3 nucleotides: TGCGCCAGCAGCTTCTCGGGGAACACTGAAGCTTTCTTT. Its protein product is CASSFSGNTEAFF.

The chain recombines TRBV5-4 with TRBJ1-1, with D unresolved. The ends were cut back, 4 bases at V and 2 bases at J, with 9 bases in the middle. This CDR3 has 13 residues. Germline V gene data show CDR1 as SGHNT and CDR2 as YYREEE (reference sequence). CDR3 sequence (DNA): TGTGCCAGCAGCCCGACAACAAACACTGAAGCTTTCTTT. Translated, it gives CASSPTTNTEAFF. Complete variable domain (other parts from reference TRBV5-4 and TRBJ1-1): ETGVTQSPTHLIKTRGQQVTLRCSSQSGHNTVSWYQQALGQGPQFIFQYYREEENGRGNFPPRFSGLQFPNYSSELNVNALELDDSALYLCASSPTTNTEAFFGQGTRLTVV.

In its sample, this clone was seen a few times. This chain links TRBV30 with TRBJ1-2; possibly TRBD1 for D (6 bases). Germline V lookup: CDR1 GTSNPN, CDR2 SVGIG (reference sequence). Trimming left V 3 bases short and J 8 bases short, with 10 bases between. The CDR3 length is 11 residues. The CDR3: CAWRGAGGYTF. CDR3 in DNA: TGTGCCTGGAGGGGGGCCGGGGGCTACACCTTC.

The chain combines TRBV5-1 with TRBJ2-7; 8 nucleotides align to TRBD2. The CDR3 runs 14 residues. V lost 5 bases to trimming and J lost 2 bases; unmatched junction nucleotides: 6. Germline V gene sequence: CDR1 SGHRS, CDR2 YFSETQ. The CDR3 sequence is CASRREGVAYEQYF. The CDR3 coding sequence is TGCGCCAGCAGACGGGAGGGGGTCGCCTACGAGCAGTACTTC. Full variable domain (outside the CDR3, taken from reference TRBV5-1 and TRBJ2-7): KAGVTQTPRYLIKTRGQQVTLSCSPISGHRSVSWYQQTPGQGLQFLFEYFSETQRNKGNFPGRFSGRQFSNSRSEMNVSTLELGDSALYLCASRREGVAYEQYFGPGTRLTVT.

This clone was detected only a few times. V usage is TRBV7-2 and J usage is TRBJ2-7; TRBD1 matches 7 bases. Germline assignment: CDR1 SGHTA and CDR2 FQGNSA. The CDR3 loop spans 14 amino acids. V shed 2 bases and J 3 bases; nucleotides not matched to a gene: 4. This chain's CDR3 is CASSLRGQLYEQYF. CDR3 DNA sequence: TGTGCCAGCAGCTTAAGGGGACAGCTCTACGAGCAGTACTTC.

The chain joins TRBV13 to TRBJ1-2, with 7 nucleotides matching TRBD1. J lost 4 bases, V lost 3 bases, and 5 bases had no gene match. CDR3 length equals 14 residues. The germline V gene has CDR1 PRHDT and CDR2 FYEKMQ (reference sequence). The CDR3 DNA follows: TGTGCCAGCAGCTTCCCGGGACAGCTCTATGGCTACACCTTC. Protein: CASSFPGQLYGYTF.